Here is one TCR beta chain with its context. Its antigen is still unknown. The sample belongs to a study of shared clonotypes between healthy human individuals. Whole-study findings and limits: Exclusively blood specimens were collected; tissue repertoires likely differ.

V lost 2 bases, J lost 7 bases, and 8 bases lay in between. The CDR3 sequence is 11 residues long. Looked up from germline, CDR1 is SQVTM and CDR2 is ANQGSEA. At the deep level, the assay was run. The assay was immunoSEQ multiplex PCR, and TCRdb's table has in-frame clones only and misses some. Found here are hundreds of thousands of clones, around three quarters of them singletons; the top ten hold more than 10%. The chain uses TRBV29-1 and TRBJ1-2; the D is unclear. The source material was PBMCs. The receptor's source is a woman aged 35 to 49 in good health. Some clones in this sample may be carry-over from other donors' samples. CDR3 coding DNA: TGCAGCGTTGAATCGCGGGGTGGCTACACCTTC. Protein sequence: CSVESRGGYTF.